The entry below describes one T cell receptor beta chain. Its antigen is unknown. CDR3 length: 14 residues. Trimming shortened V by 5 bases and J by 7 bases, and 15 bases separated the two germline ends. The germline V gene encodes CDR1 SGHTA and CDR2 FQGNSA. The repertoire was sequenced with immunoSEQ multiplex PCR; TCRdb's copy has only in-frame clones and lacks some. The top ten clones hold more than 1.2% of a sample with over 95,000 clones, 70% to 85% of them seen once. This record comes from a study of OX40 agonist ivuxolimab in advanced cancers. For the study at large: Partial responses occurred in Three dose-escalation patients, one with hepatocellular carcinoma and two with cutaneous melanoma.

Study-level points and caveats: People who partly responded at 0.1-3.0 mg/kg had some of the least clonal expansion seen. Nonresponders included some who also had low normalized T-cell clonal expansion.

V usage is TRBV7-2 and J usage is TRBJ1-3; tentative D call: TRBD1 (6 bases). Sequenced here: CD4+ or CD8+ T cells sorted from blood, sampled in a trial of the OX40 agonist ivuxolimab. This receptor was obtained from an adult with an advanced solid tumor such as melanoma, head and neck, liver or kidney cancer. For the CDR3, the DNA is TGTGCCAGCAGCGCAAAACAGGGTTTTAACACCATATATTTT. Its translation is CASSAKQGFNTIYF.